The rows below give T cell receptor beta chains drawn from one sample of a study of PD-1 blockade in classical Hodgkin lymphoma. TCRdb keeps only in-frame clones here, not all; method: immunoSEQ multiplex PCR. This table holds 100,000 to 130,000 clones, 89% found once. This specimen consisted of peripheral blood mononuclear cells (PBMCs), obtained before the second cycle of nivolumab. Receptors were obtained from a human donor with classical Hodgkin lymphoma. Both conserved end residues are part of each CDR3. The D gene is left open where the match is weak. Expanded clones are given a class, and other clones once, few, many or no size at all.

cdr3_length j_call clone_size d_call v_call cdr3_nt cdr3_aa
14 TRBJ2-3 NA NA TRBV7-9 TGTGCCAGCAGCGGTGTACAGACCACAGATACGCAGTATTTT CASSGVQTTDTQYF
13 TRBJ2-7 NA NA TRBV30 TGTGCCTGGAGTGGACTAGGTACCTACGAGCAGTACTTC CAWSGLGTYEQYF
12 TRBJ1-4 NA NA TRBV7-8 TGTGCCAGCAGCTTAAAGATAGAAAAACTGTTTTTT CASSLKIEKLFF
16 TRBJ2-1 NA NA TRBV14 TGTGCCAGCAGCCGAGAGATGGCAGGGTCCTACAATGAGCAGTTCTTC CASSREMAGSYNEQFF
13 TRBJ2-1 NA NA TRBV6-5 TGTGCCAGCAGTCCGATAGGAGGCAATGAGCAGTTCTTC CASSPIGGNEQFF
14 TRBJ1-2 NA NA TRBV4-1 TGCGCCAGCAGCCAAACAGGGACTTTCTATGGCTACACCTTC CASSQTGTFYGYTF
14 TRBJ2-7 NA NA TRBV18 TGTGCCAGCGCCCCCGGGACGGAATCCTACGAGCAGTACTTC CASAPGTESYEQYF
13 TRBJ1-1 NA TRBD1 TRBV29-1 TGCAGCGCCCTCAGGAGGGGGCACACTGAGGCTTTCTTT CSALRRGHTEAFF
19 TRBJ1-5 NA NA TRBV4-2 TGTGCCAGCAGCCAAGATCGGGTCTTCTGGGGGGCGCGCGATCAGCCCCAGCATTTT CASSQDRVFWGARDQPQHF
16 TRBJ2-7 NA NA TRBV4-2 TGTGCCAGCAGCCAAGCTGGGACCACACTATCCTACGAGCAGTACTTC CASSQAGTTLSYEQYF
16 TRBJ2-1 once NA TRBV7-9 TGTGCCAGCATCAACCAGGAGCGGGCCCCTTACAATGAGCAGTTCTTC CASINQERAPYNEQFF
16 TRBJ2-7 NA NA TRBV10-2 TGCGCCAGCAGTGAGTGGGAACAGGTTAGCTCCTACGAGCAGTACTTC CASSEWEQVSSYEQYF
13 TRBJ2-5 NA NA TRBV5-6 TGTGCCAGCAGCATAGACGCCCCGGAGACCCAGTACTTC CASSIDAPETQYF
13 TRBJ2-1 NA NA TRBV4-1 TGCGCCAGCAACCACTTTACCTACAATGAGCAGTTCTTC CASNHFTYNEQFF
13 TRBJ2-7 NA NA TRBV19 TGTGCCAGTAGTGCAGGGATAATCTACGAGCAGTACTTC CASSAGIIYEQYF
16 TRBJ1-1 few TRBD1 TRBV5-1 TGCGCCAGCAGCTTGCCTACAGGGGCCGGGGACGCTGAAGCTTTCTTT CASSLPTGAGDAEAFF
15 TRBJ2-2 NA NA TRBV18 TGTGCCAGCTCACCGACGGGACAGAACACCGGGGAGCTGTTTTTT CASSPTGQNTGELFF
17 TRBJ2-1 NA TRBD2 TRBV7-8 TGTGCCAGCAGCTTAGTTTTTTTAGCGGGAGAATTAAATGAGCAGTTCTTC CASSLVFLAGELNEQFF
15 TRBJ2-7 NA TRBD2 TRBV7-2 TGTGCCAGCAGCCTCGGGACTAGCGGAACATACGAGCAGTACTTC CASSLGTSGTYEQYF
12 TRBJ2-3 NA TRBD2 TRBV10-1 TGCGCCAGCAGTGAGTCGAGCGGGAGTGAGTATTTT CASSESSGSEYF
15 TRBJ1-2 NA TRBD1 TRBV30 TGTGCCTGGAGTCGTCCCGGGACAGGGGTTGGAGGCTACACCTTC CAWSRPGTGVGGYTF
14 TRBJ2-7 NA TRBD1 TRBV4-2 TGTGCCAGCCAAAGGGAGACAGGGGTCTACGAGCAGTACTTC CASQRETGVYEQYF
13 TRBJ2-7 NA NA TRBV4-1 TGCGCCAGCAGCCAAGCGTCGTGGGAGGAGCAGTACTTC CASSQASWEEQYF
12 TRBJ1-2 NA NA TRBV7-2 TGTGCCAGCAGCTTAATCGGGGACCGCTACACCTTC CASSLIGDRYTF
13 TRBJ2-7 NA NA TRBV5-1 TGCGCCAGCAGCTCCAGCGGTCCCTACGAGCAGTACTTC CASSSSGPYEQYF
14 TRBJ2-5 NA TRBD1 TRBV9 TGTGCCAGCAGCCTCGGGACAGGGGATGAGACCCAGTACTTC CASSLGTGDETQYF
12 TRBJ2-3 NA NA TRBV29-1 TGCAGCGTAATGGATGGTACAGATACGCAGTATTTT CSVMDGTDTQYF
11 TRBJ2-7 NA NA TRBV2 TGTGCCAGCACCCTCGGACACGGGGTAATTTTC CASTLGHGVIF
14 TRBJ2-7 NA TRBD1 TRBV5-1 TGCGCCAGCAGCCTCCTCAGGGGGCCCTACGAGCAGTACTTC CASSLLRGPYEQYF
16 TRBJ2-3 NA NA TRBV28 TGTGCCAGCAGATTGGGCAGGGCAGGGAGCACAGATACGCAGTATTTT CASRLGRAGSTDTQYF
14 TRBJ1-2 NA NA TRBV11-1 TGTGCCAGCAGCTTAGAGCGAAACAGTGAGGGCTACACCTTC CASSLERNSEGYTF
14 TRBJ2-7 NA TRBD1 TRBV7-2 TGTGCCAGCAGCTTAGGGACAGGGTCCTACGAGCAGTACTTC CASSLGTGSYEQYF
13 TRBJ1-2 few NA TRBV2 TGTGCCAGCATCGCAGGGCCGGTGGACGGCTACACCTTC CASIAGPVDGYTF
16 TRBJ2-1 once TRBD1 TRBV29-1 TGCAGCGTTGACGGGGTCCGGGACAGACCATACAATGAGCAGTTCTTC CSVDGVRDRPYNEQFF
15 TRBJ2-7 NA NA TRBV2 TGTGCCAGCGAGGGTATCGGGGACACAACCTACGAGCAGTACTTC CASEGIGDTTYEQYF
16 TRBJ1-4 NA TRBD1 TRBV9 TGTGCCAGCAGCGTAGCAGCGGGACAGGGGCGTGAAAAACTGTTTTTT CASSVAAGQGREKLFF
15 TRBJ2-2 NA NA TRBV2 TGTGCCAGCAACTCAGGCCTTGGAAACACCGGGGAGCTGTTTTTT CASNSGLGNTGELFF
12 TRBJ1-2 NA NA TRBV5-6 TGTGCCAGCAGCTTGGTGCAGGGCGCGGAGACCTTC CASSLVQGAETF
14 TRBJ2-1 NA TRBD1 TRBV6-1 TGTGCCGGAAAAGTCCCAGGACAGGGAAATGAGCAGTTCTTC CAGKVPGQGNEQFF